These T cell receptor beta chains were read from a single sample in a study of T cells in Graves' hyperthyroidism and ophthalmopathy. Using its own MiXCR run on the multiplex PCR reads, TCRdb lists one record per CDR3 protein. The sample includes around 400,000 distinct CDR3 sequences, about 12% of them seen just once. Sequenced sample: blood. The receptors were gathered from a woman aged 18-29 years with Graves' hyperthyroidism. Each CDR3 is given with its conserved first and last residue. A D gene is named only where the DNA matches it firmly. For some rows the clone size is stated as once, few or many, or as a class when expanded; others skip it.

cdr3_nt cdr3_aa j_call cdr3_length v_call clone_size d_call
TGCAGTGTTGGGGGAGCGAACACCGGGGAGCTGTTTTTT CSVGGANTGELFF TRBJ2-2 13 TRBV20-1 . .
TGCGGCGTTGGGGCAGAGTATGGCTACACCTTC CGVGAEYGYTF TRBJ1-2 11 TRBV29-1 . .
TGTGCCAGCTCACCGGGCGGCGGGGGGAACGAGCAGTACTTC CASSPGGGGNEQYF TRBJ2-7 14 TRBV18 many TRBD2
TGCAGTGCGATAAACAGGGGGCTTGGGGCCAACGTCCTGACTTTC CSAINRGLGANVLTF TRBJ2-6 15 TRBV20-1 few TRBD1
TGTGCCAGCAGCCAACGACCAGACACAGATACGCAGTATTTT CASSQRPDTDTQYF TRBJ2-3 14 TRBV5-5 many .
TGTGCCAGCACCCCCTTTGAGTGGCGGTTGAACACTGAAGCTCTCTTT CASTPFEWRLNTEALF TRBJ1-1 16 TRBV6-2/TRBV6-3 . .
TGTGCCAGCTCATCCACTGGGACTGCCAGCTCCTACGAGCAGTACTTC CASSSTGTASSYEQYF TRBJ2-7 16 TRBV18 . .
TGTGCCAGCAGCCTGACGGACGGTCCCTATGGCTACACCTTC CASSLTDGPYGYTF TRBJ1-2 14 TRBV7-9 many .
TGCAGTGCTCCAAATTCCGGGACAGGAGACACTGAAGCTTTCTTT CSAPNSGTGDTEAFF TRBJ1-1 15 TRBV20-1 many TRBD1
TGTGCCACCACTACCAGCTCTGGGGCCAACGTCCTGACTTTC CATTTSSGANVLTF TRBJ2-6 14 TRBV24-1 many .
TGTGCCATCAGTGAGTCTCTGGTCCGAGATACGCAGTATTTT CAISESLVRDTQYF TRBJ2-3 14 TRBV10-3 many .
TGTGCCAGCAGTCGAGGACAGTTAAGCACTGAAGCTTTCTTT CASSRGQLSTEAFF TRBJ1-1 14 TRBV7-2 many .
TGTGCCAGCAACCCGGGTGGGGTGAACACCATATATTTT CASNPGGVNTIYF TRBJ1-3 13 TRBV28 many .
TGTGCCAGCAGTTCCCCGCGACAGGGGGCGGGAAATTCACCCCTCCACTTT CASSSPRQGAGNSPLHF TRBJ1-6 17 TRBV28 . TRBD1
TGTGCCATCAGCAACGGACAGAACTATGGCTACACCTTC CAISNGQNYGYTF TRBJ1-2 13 TRBV10-3 many .
TGCAGTGCTGGGAGGCGCTCCTATAATTCACCCCTCCACTTT CSAGRRSYNSPLHF TRBJ1-6 14 TRBV20-1 many .
TGCAGTGCTAGAGAGGGTGGGGCGGGCTACACCTTC CSAREGGAGYTF TRBJ1-2 12 TRBV20-1 many .
TGTGCCAGCAGCAACTACAACCAGGGGGCGGGTGGGGAGCAGTACTTC CASSNYNQGAGGEQYF TRBJ2-7 16 TRBV7-9 . TRBD1
TGTGCCAGCAGCCAAGGGGGGCGAAGAAACACCATATATTTT CASSQGGRRNTIYF TRBJ1-3 14 TRBV14 . .
TGCAGTGTCCGGGGAACACGAATTCAGTACTTC CSVRGTRIQYF TRBJ2-5 11 TRBV20-1 many .
TGTGCCAGCAGTTTAACCCCCAGCGGGTTCCACATAGCTGGTACGGATACGCAGTATTTT CASSLTPSGFHIAGTDTQYF TRBJ2-3 20 TRBV28 . .
TGTGCCAGCATAGGGGCGGAACAAGAGACCCAGTACTTC CASIGAEQETQYF TRBJ2-5 13 TRBV2 . .
TGTGCCATCAGTGCCCCCCCGGGGGTTGGATATGGCTACACCTTC CAISAPPGVGYGYTF TRBJ1-2 15 TRBV10-3 few .
TGTGCCAGCAGCGCCAGGACAGGGGGCATTAGTGGGGCCAACGTCCTGACTTTC CASSARTGGISGANVLTF TRBJ2-6 18 TRBV7-3 many TRBD1
TGTGCCAGTAGTATACGGGGAGGGACTAACAATGAGCAGTTCTTC CASSIRGGTNNEQFF TRBJ2-1 15 TRBV19 few TRBD2
TGTGCCAGCAGCACACGTCCCGGGACTAGCGGGGGGCTCGATGAGCAGTTCTTC CASSTRPGTSGGLDEQFF TRBJ2-1 18 TRBV7-2 many TRBD2
TGTGCCACCAGCAGCGGGACAGGTGGATATTCACCCCTCCACTTT CATSSGTGGYSPLHF TRBJ1-6 15 TRBV15 many TRBD1
TGTGCCAGCAGCCTCACCGACAGGTCAGGATATGGCTACACCTTC CASSLTDRSGYGYTF TRBJ1-2 15 TRBV6-1 few .
TGTGCCATCAGCGTTTTCCTAGGGACGGCCACCTACAATGAGCAGTTCTTC CAISVFLGTATYNEQFF TRBJ2-1 17 TRBV10-3 many .
TGTGCCAGCAGCTTCCAGAGCGGGGGGGCCTACTACGAGCAGTACTTC CASSFQSGGAYYEQYF TRBJ2-7 16 TRBV7-2 . TRBD2
TGCGCCAGCAGCCGCCCGCCGGGACCAACTAAAGATACGCAGTATTTT CASSRPPGPTKDTQYF TRBJ2-3 16 TRBV5-1 many .
TGTGCCAGCAGCTCTGCGGACAGACTCAATGAGCAGTTCTTC CASSSADRLNEQFF TRBJ2-1 14 TRBV7-8 many .
TGTGCCAGCAGTTACGGGCAGGGCTATAGCAATCAGCCCCAGCATTTT CASSYGQGYSNQPQHF TRBJ1-5 16 TRBV6-2/TRBV6-3 . .
TGCAGTGCTACGGGACTAGCGGGCACAGATACGCAGTATTTT CSATGLAGTDTQYF TRBJ2-3 14 TRBV20-1 few TRBD2
TGTGCCAGCAGTTACTCCAGACCGATGAACGGAGATACGCAGTATTTT CASSYSRPMNGDTQYF TRBJ2-3 16 TRBV6-5 many .
TGTGCCAGCAGTTTAAGCTCCGCCGGTGGGGAGCTGTTTTTT CASSLSSAGGELFF TRBJ2-2 14 TRBV12-3/TRBV12-4 many .
TGCGCCAGCAGCTTTGGCTGGGAAGAGACCCAGTACTTC CASSFGWEETQYF TRBJ2-5 13 TRBV5-1 many .
TGTGCCAGCAGCCTTGGAGGACACCCTACGAATAATTCACCCCTCCACTTT CASSLGGHPTNNSPLHF TRBJ1-6 17 TRBV7-2 many .
TGTGCCACCACGACAGACCCATTGGACACTGAAGCTTTCTTT CATTTDPLDTEAFF TRBJ1-1 14 TRBV15 many .
TGTGCCACCAGTGATTTGGGACAGGGTTGGGAGACCCAGTACTTC CATSDLGQGWETQYF TRBJ2-5 15 TRBV24-1 many TRBD1
TGTGCCAGCTCACCCCGGATAGGCCCTGGATCAGATACGCAGTATTTT CASSPRIGPGSDTQYF TRBJ2-3 16 TRBV18 . .
TGTGCCAGCAGTTACGATTGGTCTAGCGTTGATGTCGGACGGGAGCAGTTCTTC CASSYDWSSVDVGREQFF TRBJ2-1 18 TRBV6-1 few .